Sequencing of this TCR beta chain was carried out in a study of CD8 T cells in acute hepatitis C reinfection. Germline-derived CDR1 and CDR2 are SEHNR and FQNEAQ (reference sequence). The CDR3 sequence is 16 residues long. Deletions cut 5 bases from V and 2 bases from J, with 17 bases between. On this clone itself: Its target is not known.

Clones were read by immunoSEQ multiplex PCR, and TCRdb kept only the in-frame ones, dropping some. Of tens of thousands of clones listed, approximately 85% were seen once; the top ten hold 10% to 11%. Study-level points and caveats: NS3-1073 specific cells were too rare to sort at chronic follow-up.

The time point here: naive CD8 control sorted from an acute-time-point sample. Every 3 months, donors from a Montreal cohort of people who inject drugs were followed. The sequence came from a woman aged 18 to 35 who spontaneously cleared hepatitis C infection. The sample was naive CD8+ T cells from PBMCs. V and J are TRBV7-9 and TRBJ2-3; D is uncertain. The CDR3 reads CASSRITSPITDTQYF. CDR3 nucleotides: TGTGCCAGCAGCCGGATCACGTCGCCGATCACAGATACGCAGTATTTT.